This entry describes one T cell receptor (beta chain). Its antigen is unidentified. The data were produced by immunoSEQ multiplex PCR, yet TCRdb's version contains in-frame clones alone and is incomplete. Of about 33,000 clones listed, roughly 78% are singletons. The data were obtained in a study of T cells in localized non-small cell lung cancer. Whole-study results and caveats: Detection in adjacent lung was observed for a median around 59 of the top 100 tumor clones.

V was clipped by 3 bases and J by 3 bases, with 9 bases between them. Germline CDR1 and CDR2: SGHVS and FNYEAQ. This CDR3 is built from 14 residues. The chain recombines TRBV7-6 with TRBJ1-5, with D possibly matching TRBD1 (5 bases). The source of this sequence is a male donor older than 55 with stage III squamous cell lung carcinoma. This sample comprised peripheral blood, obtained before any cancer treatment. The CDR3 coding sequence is TGTGCCAGCAGCTTGGGGACTCTCAATCAGCCCCAGCATTTT. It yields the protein CASSLGTLNQPQHF.